The T cell receptor beta chain under discussion was sequenced for a study of shared clonotypes between healthy human individuals. CDR3 length equals 19 residues. From germline, CDR1 is PRHDT and CDR2 FYEKMQ (reference sequence). V dropped 2 bases and J dropped 4; count of bases not matched to a gene: 17. This clone occurred once. No antigen is known for it. Naive CD8 isolation took CD45RO-negative cells positively selected for CCR7 and excluded terminally differentiated effector memory CD45RA+ cells. Recent acute infections and vaccinations were absent in the healthy HIV-negative adult donors. Study-wide findings and caveats: Memory subsets generally showed lower estimated richness than naive subsets. Enrolling few donors narrowed the genetic and exposure-history diversity that was represented.

Original processing methods: From ImmunoSEQ came sequences covering only the junction and carrying no quality scores, so filtering differed. The assay was immunoSEQ multiplex PCR, and TCRdb's table has in-frame clones only and misses some. The V and J calls and the clone size are those of that table, but D and trimming were determined from the DNA. Of 560,000 or so clones listed, 95% to 97% were seen once; the top ten hold more than 0.085%. This TCR was recovered from a woman in her twenties or thirties in good health. Source material: naive CD8+ T cells sorted from blood. V and J are TRBV13 and TRBJ2-7; 10 bases are shared with TRBD1. DNA for the CDR3: TGTGCCAGCAGCTTACGGGAGGCCGTGTGGGGACAGGGGACATACGAGCAGTACTTC. This codes for CASSLREAVWGQGTYEQYF.